The T cell receptor beta chain described here comes from a study of cytomegalovirus exposure and HLA in healthy donors. Overall study: In an earlier analysis, around 100 million unique TCR beta sequences were found from about 179 million T cells. Around 80 million unique TCR sequences came from HLA-typed donors in an early release. Researchers found that 81% of over 350 genotyped donors fell within the Caucasian-associated ancestry cluster. General study points: For most TCR sequences rarity was the rule, although some public TCRs occurred in many donors.

This clone was recorded only once. The target antigen is unknown. The CDR3 loop spans 12 amino acids. The V gene lost 7 bases and the J gene lost 8 bases, with 13 bases spanning the gap. Germline-derived CDR1 and CDR2 are SGHRS and YFSETQ. 60 Vbeta and 13 Jbeta primers were used in PCR. The method was immunoSEQ multiplex PCR; TCRdb's version includes in-frame clones alone and lacks a portion of them. The sample holds about 160,000 clones, roughly 77% seen once. This receptor was obtained from a woman aged 45-60 years in good health and CMV-seropositive. The J gene is TRBJ2-1, the V gene TRBV5-1, with D possibly matching TRBD1 (5 bases). The sequenced material came from PBMCs. The CDR3: CASGPQGHEQFF. The CDR3 nucleotides are TGCGCCAGCGGACCCCAGGGCCATGAGCAGTTCTTC.